This T cell receptor (beta chain) was identified during a study of blood T cell repertoires in COVID-19 (dated by TCRdb to 2019 to 2021). At the level of the whole study: Samples from collaborators originated in the United States, Italy and Spain and spanned both the acute and convalescent phases of COVID-19. The prospective study material was composed of cDNA or gDNA derived from T cells, B-cell-depleted T cells, or PBMCs. Subjects who had been exposed to COVID-19, were actively infected with it, or had recovered from it provided the deeply sampled blood TCRbeta repertoires that made up the dataset. The repertoires were made available in a free public database intended to serve as a resource for research on the immune response to SARS-CoV-2. Samples were obtained from the ongoing ImmuneRACE study (first 160 participants) and from approximately 1,200 subjects provided by 6 global collaborators. Sample metadata almost always included a de-identified subject ID, COVID-19 status, age in years and sex. Where HLA class I and class II types were available, the types were taken from metadata supplied by the sample provider, not from assay-based typing. The investigation overall reported the following: How much clinical and demographic metadata was included differed by source and by participant, and the metadata was provided uncurated.

From cysteine to phenylalanine, the CDR3 is 14 amino acids long. Kept here is only the CDR3 DNA, which spans 42 bases and is read in frame from base 1. Reading the germline V gene gives CDR1 MDHEN and CDR2 SYDVKM. A distance of 8 bases separates the germline ends of V and J, which lose 3 bases and 0 bases respectively. TCRbeta CDR3 regions were amplified from genomic DNA by means of the immunoSEQ Assay, a bias-controlled multiplex PCR. On the study's bioinformatics: Within the assay, amplification of reference gene primers was used to estimate how many nucleated cells each sample contained. To quantify the absolute abundance of each unique TCRbeta CDR3 rearrangement, sequence reads were collapsed and filtered. For each sample, productive Simpson clonality was calculated by taking the square root of Simpson's diversity index across productive rearrangements. TCRdb took over this immuneACCESS table, retaining in-frame rearrangements with V and J assigned. Such tables are incomplete; in checked studies, under half of the missing clones stem from an unresolved V gene, and the remainder is unexplained. That table supplies the V and J calls and clone size; D and trimming were determined from the DNA. The sample table lists around 150,000 clones, nearly 80% of them with a count of one. The ten biggest clones cover around 2.9% of the sample.

Participants in the prospective study were enrolled through a virtual design, were aged roughly 18 to 100 years, and lived in 24 United States geographic areas. In the prospective study, participants were assigned to cohorts based on the clinical history participants reported in a screening survey and a study questionnaire. Recovered participants in ImmuneRACE Cohort 3 were defined by two consecutive negative NP/OP PCR tests, clearance by a healthcare professional, or resolution of symptoms. Mobile phlebotomists in the prospective study collected whole blood, serum and a nasopharyngeal or oropharyngeal swab from every participant. Prospective study participants could optionally give additional blood draws and questionnaires over an approximately 2-month period. Prospective study blood samples were shipped either frozen or at room temperature before DNA extraction. Note on this clone: Its antigen remains unidentified. Base qualities are missing; no much larger clone stands one base away.

The source material was PBMCs or T cells enriched from blood (not recorded which). This sequence originates from a woman aged 50 to 65 who had recovered from COVID-19. The chain couples TRBV28 to TRBJ1-1, with the D gene uncertain. The bases are TGTGCCAGCAGTTTGCAGTACATGAACACTGAAGCTTTCTTT. Its translation reads: CASSLQYMNTEAFF.